This is a list of T cell receptor beta chains from one sample in a study of blood T cell repertoires in COVID-19. Sequencing used immunoSEQ multiplex PCR; TCRdb keeps in-frame clones, though not all of them. The data contain some 63,000 clones, about 82% of them singletons. The sample taken for sequencing was peripheral blood. These receptors were collected from a human donor in a cohort sampled during active COVID-19. Both conserved end residues are part of each CDR3. Fields, in order: V gene, J gene, clone size, D gene, CDR3 protein, CDR3 DNA. The D gene is left open where the match is weak. Rows give clone size only sometimes, using once, few, many, or a class for an expanded clone.

TRBV18,TRBJ2-7,NA,TRBD1,CASSPGQGRGQYF,TGTGCCAGCTCACCGGGACAGGGGAGGGGGCAGTACTTC
TRBV5-6,TRBJ1-2,once,TRBD1,CASSFWDRGNGYTF,TGTGCCAGCAGCTTTTGGGACAGGGGGAATGGCTACACCTTC
TRBV5-4,TRBJ2-3,NA,NA,CASSSYSTDTQYF,TGTGCCAGCAGCTCGTATAGCACAGATACGCAGTATTTT
TRBV20-1,TRBJ2-3,NA,TRBD2,CSASAPGLGRTDTQYF,TGCAGTGCTAGTGCGCCGGGACTAGGTCGCACAGATACGCAGTATTTT
TRBV18,TRBJ2-3,NA,TRBD2,CASSPRPSGGTDTQYF,TGTGCCAGCTCACCAAGGCCTAGCGGGGGGACAGATACGCAGTATTTT
TRBV11-2,TRBJ2-6,NA,NA,CASSFSGANVLTF,TGTGCCAGCAGCTTCTCCGGGGCCAACGTCCTGACTTTC
TRBV5-4,TRBJ1-2,NA,TRBD1,CASSLPAGQSQGGYTF,TGTGCCAGCAGCCTGCCGGCGGGACAGTCCCAGGGTGGCTACACCTTC
TRBV18,TRBJ2-7,NA,TRBD2,CASSPPSGGSSYEQYF,TGTGCCAGCTCACCACCTAGCGGGGGCTCCTCCTACGAGCAGTACTTC
TRBV7-2,TRBJ1-4,once,TRBD1,CASSPTGENEKLFF,TGTGCCAGCAGCCCGACAGGGGAGAATGAAAAACTGTTTTTT
TRBV15,TRBJ1-1,NA,TRBD1,CATSRNFGQGAGAFF,TGTGCCACCAGCAGGAACTTCGGACAGGGGGCTGGAGCTTTCTTT
TRBV6-2/TRBV6-3,TRBJ1-2,few,NA,CASSYSTVYGYTF,TGTGCCAGCAGTTACTCGACAGTCTATGGCTACACCTTC
TRBV19,TRBJ2-1,NA,NA,CASSPRAGVNEQFF,TGTGCCAGTAGTCCTCGGGCAGGGGTCAATGAGCAGTTCTTC
TRBV11-2,TRBJ1-3,NA,NA,CASSFLGNTIYF,TGTGCCAGCAGCTTCCTTGGAAACACCATATATTTT
TRBV11-3,TRBJ2-7,NA,TRBD1,CASSLGRGQIITYEQYF,TGTGCCAGCAGCTTAGGCCGGGGACAGATTATAACCTACGAGCAGTACTTC
TRBV24-1,TRBJ2-1,NA,NA,CATSDSGDYNEQFF,TGTGCCACCAGTGATTCAGGGGACTACAATGAGCAGTTCTTC
TRBV6-6,TRBJ2-5,NA,TRBD1,CASSRSTGGGETQYF,TGTGCCAGCAGTCGATCGACAGGGGGTGGGGAGACCCAGTACTTC
TRBV19,TRBJ2-3,NA,TRBD1,CASSIGQGSTDTQYF,TGTGCCAGTAGCATCGGACAGGGAAGCACAGATACGCAGTATTTT
TRBV6-2/TRBV6-3,TRBJ2-7,few,TRBD1,CASSYRTGPYEQYF,TGTGCCAGCAGTTACCGGACAGGGCCCTACGAGCAGTACTTC
TRBV6-2/TRBV6-3,TRBJ1-5,NA,TRBD1,CASSYMRTGNQPQHF,TGTGCCAGCAGTTACATGAGGACAGGGAATCAGCCCCAGCATTTT
TRBV10-1,TRBJ2-5,NA,TRBD1,CASTSGQGETQYF,TGCGCCAGCACCTCGGGACAGGGGGAGACCCAGTACTTC